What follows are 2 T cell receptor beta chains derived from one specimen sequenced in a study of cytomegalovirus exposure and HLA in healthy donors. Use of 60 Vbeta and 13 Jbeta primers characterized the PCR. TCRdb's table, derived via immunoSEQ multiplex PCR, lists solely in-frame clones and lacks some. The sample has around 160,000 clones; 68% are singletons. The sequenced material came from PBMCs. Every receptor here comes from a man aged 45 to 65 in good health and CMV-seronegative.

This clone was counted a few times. CDR3 sequence reads: CASSLGSSGNTIYF. The CDR3 DNA reads TGTGCCAGCAGCTTGGGTAGTTCTGGAAACACCATATATTTT. The chain carries TRBV5-8 and TRBJ1-3; the D is unclear. CDR3 length: 14 amino acids. V was pared by 0 bases and J by 1 base, with 5 bases between. The germline V gene has CDR1 SGHTS and CDR2 YDEGEE.

CDR3 residues: CATSRPGTNYQPQHF. The CDR3 region has the DNA TGTGCCACCAGCAGACCTGGGACAAACTATCAGCCCCAGCATTTT. The rearrangement links TRBV15 to TRBJ1-5; perhaps TRBD1 as D (6 bases). The V gene's germline CDR1 is LNHNV and CDR2 YYDKDF (reference sequence). V was shortened by 2 bases and J by 5 bases, with 13 bases between the two germline ends. The CDR3 spans 15 residues.